One and the same sample provided the 20 T cell receptor beta chains below, sequenced in a study of blood T cell repertoires in COVID-19. The data were produced by immunoSEQ multiplex PCR, yet TCRdb's version contains in-frame clones alone and is incomplete. The table records 150,000 or so clones, about 80% of them present only once. The sample consisted of peripheral blood. All receptors come from a middle-aged woman with COVID-19, enrolled during active disease.

This clone appeared once. This chain links TRBV30 with TRBJ1-1, with 11 bases identical to TRBD1. The CDR3 consists of 15 residues. Germline V gene data show CDR1 as GTSNPN and CDR2 as SVGIG (reference sequence). J was trimmed by 6 bases and V by 1 base; bases with no gene match: 7. In nucleotides, the CDR3 is TGTGCCTGGAGTGGCGGGACAGGGGGAGCCCCTGAAGCTTTCTTT. It codes for CAWSGGTGGAPEAFF.

The V gene is TRBV28, the J gene TRBJ1-1; 9 nucleotides agree with TRBD1. The ends lost 6 bases at V and 6 bases at J; junction bases unmatched: 5. From germline, CDR1 is MDHEN and CDR2 SYDVKM. This CDR3 has 13 amino acids. Written as DNA, the CDR3 is TGTGCCAGCAGGGGGACAGGGTTCTCTGAAGCTTTCTTT. Translating gives CASRGTGFSEAFF.

The chain couples TRBV18 to TRBJ2-1; a possible D gene is TRBD1 (5 bases). The CDR3 runs to 14 residues. Per the germline V gene, CDR1 is KGHSH and CDR2 is LQKENI. The ends were cut back, 3 bases at V and 10 bases at J, with 16 bases in the middle. The CDR3, as DNA: TGTGCCAGCTCACCTCTCCAGGGCCTGGGGGAGCAGTTCTTC. This translates into CASSPLQGLGEQFF.

For this clone: At one end the junction does not follow the germline gene, possibly because of a read error. The V call is TRBV7-9, the J call TRBJ2-5, with TRBD2 matching over 7 bases. This CDR3 spans 11 amino acids. CDR1 is SEHNR, CDR2 FQNEAQ, per germline (reference sequence). CDR3: CASRPGGLLDF. The CDR3 DNA follows: TGTGCCAGCCGCCCTGGGGGACTATTGGACTTC.

The chain is built from TRBV10-3 and TRBJ2-1; D might be TRBD2 (6 bases). Germline V gives CDR1 ENHRY, CDR2 SYGVKD. Trimming pared 9 bases from V and 3 bases from J, leaving 12 bases between. The CDR3 extends over 13 amino acids. The CDR3 region is CAMQASDYNEQFF. CDR3 DNA: TGTGCCATGCAGGCTAGCGACTACAATGAGCAGTTCTTC.

The rearrangement links TRBV5-1 to TRBJ2-7, with D possibly being TRBD2 (5 bases). V lost 3 bases and J lost 3, with 7 bases in between. Germline lookup yields CDR1 SGHRS and CDR2 YFSETQ. This CDR3 comprises 12 residues. CDR3 sequence (DNA): TGCGCCAGCAGCTCCGGGAACTACGAGCAGTACTTC. This codes for CASSSGNYEQYF.

In DNA form, the CDR3 reads TGTGCCAGCAGCACTTGGGCAGGCATTACAACTAATGAAAAACTGTTTTTT. Its translation is CASSTWAGITTNEKLFF. V and J are TRBV7-9 and TRBJ1-4; D is unclear. From germline, CDR1 is SEHNR and CDR2 FQNEAQ (reference sequence). This CDR3 has 17 amino acids. V lost 5 bases, J lost 0 bases, and 16 bases lay in between.

The chain employs TRBV2 and TRBJ2-2; D remains ambiguous. CDR1 is SNHLY, CDR2 FYNNEI, per germline. V gave up 4 bases and J gave up 4 bases, with 4 bases separating them. CDR3 length equals 12 residues. CDR3: CASSVFTGELFF. As DNA, the CDR3 is TGTGCCAGCAGTGTCTTCACCGGGGAGCTGTTTTTT.

V is TRBV6-4 and J is TRBJ2-7; a weak D match, TRBD1 (7 bases). Per germline, CDR1 MRHNA and CDR2 SNTAGT. The CDR3 runs to 15 residues. V was trimmed by 2 bases and J by 0 bases, leaving 11 bases between them. The CDR3: CASSDQGGPSYEQYV. The CDR3 DNA reads TGTGCCAGCAGTGACCAGGGGGGTCCCTCCTACGAGCAGTACGTC.

This sequence joins TRBV20-1 and TRBJ2-3; D is uncertain. Germline V CDR1 and CDR2: DFQATT, SNEGSKA (reference sequence). V lost 3 bases and J 5 bases, leaving 3 bases between the germline ends. This CDR3 is 10 amino acids long. In DNA, the CDR3 is TGCAGTGCTAGCTTAGATACGCAGTATTTT. Amino acid sequence: CSASLDTQYF.

The chain links TRBV18 to TRBJ1-5, with D unclear. The germline V and J ends were trimmed by 4 bases and 6 bases, with 10 bases remaining between them. Germline values: CDR1 KGHSH, CDR2 LQKENI. The CDR3 has 13 residues. In DNA form, the CDR3 reads TGTGCCAGCTCACGTTCCTCACTTCAGCCCCAGCATTTT. Protein sequence: CASSRSSLQPQHF.

The genes are TRBV30 and TRBJ1-6; D may be TRBD1 (5 bases). V was shortened by 5 bases and J by 12 bases, with 14 bases between the two germline ends. CDR1 GTSNPN and CDR2 SVGIG come from the germline V gene (reference sequence). The CDR3 totals 12 residues. Here the CDR3 DNA reads TGTGCCTGGCGTGAGGGAAGGGGACCCCTCCACTTT. Its translation is CAWREGRGPLHF.

The table lists this clone with a few counts. Different DNA sequences within this sample yield the same CDR3. V and J are TRBV7-9 and TRBJ1-1; D is possibly TRBD1 (5 bases). Germline V gives CDR1 SEHNR, CDR2 FQNEAQ (reference sequence). The CDR3 has 13 residues. The V gene lost 2 bases and the J gene lost 2 bases, with 6 bases spanning the gap. In DNA, the CDR3 is TGTGCCAGCAGCTTACAGGGTAACACTGAAGCTTTCTTT. Translated, it gives CASSLQGNTEAFF.

This chain uses TRBV18 with TRBJ1-5, with TRBD1 matching over 8 bases. The CDR3 totals 15 residues. Trimming at V came to 8 bases and at J to 2 bases, leaving 8 bases not matched to a gene. Looked up from germline, CDR1 is KGHSH and CDR2 is LQKENI. The CDR3 region is CASALQGQGNQPQHF. CDR3 nucleotide sequence: TGTGCCAGCGCTTTACAGGGACAGGGCAATCAGCCCCAGCATTTT.

This clone appeared once. This sequence joins TRBV6-4 and TRBJ2-3; D possibly corresponds to TRBD2 (6 bases). This CDR3 spans 14 amino acids. CDR1 and CDR2 from the germline V gene are MRHNA and SNTAGT. Trimming removed 4 bases at V and 1 base at J, with 9 bases between. This CDR3 reads CASSAEGRTDTQYF. CDR3 DNA sequence: TGTGCCAGCAGTGCGGAGGGCCGCACAGATACGCAGTATTTT.

This rearrangement joins TRBV13 to TRBJ1-6; TRBD1 aligns across 7 bases. V was clipped by 5 bases and J by 9 bases; unmatched bases: 4. The CDR3 is 13 amino acids. The germline V gene encodes CDR1 PRHDT and CDR2 FYEKMQ (reference sequence). CDR3 nucleotides: TGTGCCAGCAGCAGAGGGACAGCTTCACCCCTCCACTTT. It codes for CASSRGTASPLHF. Filled out from reference TRBV13 and TRBJ1-6, the complete variable domain reads AAGVIQSPRHLIKEKRETATLKCYPIPRHDTVYWYQQGPGQDPQFLISFYEKMQSDKGSIPDRFSAQQFSDYHSELNMSSLELGDSALYFCASSRGTASPLHFGNGTRLTVT.

V gene TRBV10-3 combines with J gene TRBJ2-5, with TRBD2 matching over 15 bases. Germline V gene data show CDR1 as ENHRY and CDR2 as SYGVKD. This CDR3 region has 17 residues. Germline trimming cut 0 bases from V and 5 bases from J; bases unmatched to any gene: 4. CDR3 sequence reads: CAISESPGTSGGETQYF. The CDR3 DNA is TGTGCCATCAGTGAGTCCCCCGGGACTAGCGGGGGGGAGACCCAGTACTTC.

The rearrangement uses TRBV5-8 and TRBJ1-1, with D possibly being TRBD1 (6 bases). This CDR3 comprises 18 residues. Trimming took 5 bases from V and 0 from J, leaving 23 bases between them. Germline CDR1 and CDR2: SGHTS and YDEGEE. The CDR3 DNA reads TGTGCCAGCAGAACCACCTCATCAGGGGACCGCCTGAACACTGAAGCTTTCTTT. Translation gives CASRTTSSGDRLNTEAFF.

There are a few counts of this clone. The V gene is TRBV6-2 or TRBV6-3, the J gene TRBJ1-1, with D unclear. V shed 2 bases and J shed 4 bases, with 11 bases lying between them. The V gene's germline CDR1 is MNHEY and CDR2 SVGEGT. The CDR3 loop spans 14 amino acids. The CDR3 DNA reads as TGTGCCAGCAGTTACGCTGCGCGGGGCACTGAAGCTTTCTTT. Its protein is CASSYAARGTEAFF.

The rearrangement uses TRBV6-5 and TRBJ2-5, with D unresolved. The V gene's germline CDR1 is MNHEY and CDR2 SVGAGI. V lost 7 bases and J lost 1, with 10 bases in between. The CDR3 runs 13 residues. The DNA for the CDR3 is TGTGCCAGCACCGAACCTAGCCAAGAGACCCAGTACTTC. It yields the protein CASTEPSQETQYF.